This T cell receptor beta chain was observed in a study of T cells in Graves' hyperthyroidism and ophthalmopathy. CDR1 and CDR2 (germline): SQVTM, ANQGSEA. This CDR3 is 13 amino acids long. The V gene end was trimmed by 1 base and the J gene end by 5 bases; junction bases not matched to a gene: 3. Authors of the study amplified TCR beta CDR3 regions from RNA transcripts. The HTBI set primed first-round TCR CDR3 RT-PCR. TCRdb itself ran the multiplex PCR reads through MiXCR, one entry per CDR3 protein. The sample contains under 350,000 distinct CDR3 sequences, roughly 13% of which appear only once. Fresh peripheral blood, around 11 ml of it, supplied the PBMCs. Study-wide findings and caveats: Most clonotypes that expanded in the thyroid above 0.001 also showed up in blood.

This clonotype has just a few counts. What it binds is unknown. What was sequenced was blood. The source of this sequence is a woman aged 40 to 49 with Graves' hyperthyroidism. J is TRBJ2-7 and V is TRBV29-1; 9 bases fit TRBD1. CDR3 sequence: CSVEGTGDHEQYF. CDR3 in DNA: TGCAGCGTTGAAGGGACAGGGGACCACGAGCAGTACTTC.